These T cell receptor beta chains were read from a single sample in a study of early T cells in non-severe SARS-CoV-2 infection. TCRdb reanalysed the 5' RACE reads using MiXCR and keeps one entry per CDR3 protein. The repertoire holds 80,000 to 95,000 distinct CDR3 sequences, with roughly 14% as singletons. The specimen was whole blood. These receptors were collected from an adult who was a healthcare worker with PCR-confirmed SARS-CoV-2 infection or an uninfected control (not recorded which). Each CDR3 is given with its conserved first and last residue. D genes are given only for firm matches. Rows may omit the clone size; those that give it use once, few, many or a size class.

V gene: TRBV9; clone size: .; D gene: .; J gene: TRBJ2-3; CDR3 protein: CASSVALVAADTQYF; CDR3 DNA: TGTGCCAGCAGCGTAGCTCTGGTAGCCGCAGATACGCAGTATTTT
V gene: TRBV5-6; clone size: .; D gene: TRBD2; J gene: TRBJ2-1; CDR3 protein: CASSQSGGGRGDEQFF; CDR3 DNA: TGTGCCAGCAGCCAGTCAGGCGGGGGGCGAGGCGATGAGCAGTTCTTC
V gene: TRBV12-3/TRBV12-4; clone size: .; D gene: .; J gene: TRBJ2-3; CDR3 protein: CASSFGTDTQYF; CDR3 DNA: TGTGCCAGCAGTTTCGGGACAGATACGCAGTATTTT
V gene: TRBV20-1; clone size: few; D gene: .; J gene: TRBJ1-2; CDR3 protein: CSARARANYGYTF; CDR3 DNA: TGCAGTGCTAGAGCCAGGGCAAACTATGGCTACACCTTC
V gene: TRBV29-1; clone size: .; D gene: TRBD1; J gene: TRBJ1-1; CDR3 protein: CSVMTGGYTEAFF; CDR3 DNA: TGCAGCGTGATGACAGGGGGCTACACTGAAGCTTTCTTT
V gene: TRBV2; clone size: few; D gene: TRBD2; J gene: TRBJ2-1; CDR3 protein: CASSESPAGPTYNEQFF; CDR3 DNA: TGTGCCAGCAGTGAATCTCCAGCGGGGCCTACCTACAATGAGCAGTTCTTC
V gene: TRBV29-1; clone size: .; D gene: .; J gene: TRBJ2-5; CDR3 protein: CSVEWETQYF; CDR3 DNA: TGCAGCGTTGAATGGGAGACCCAGTACTTC
V gene: TRBV5-1; clone size: few; D gene: .; J gene: TRBJ2-1; CDR3 protein: CASSGMTSHNEQFF; CDR3 DNA: TGCGCCAGCAGCGGGATGACTAGTCATAATGAGCAGTTCTTC
V gene: TRBV7-8; clone size: many; D gene: TRBD1; J gene: TRBJ1-4; CDR3 protein: CASSPGGGNEKLFF; CDR3 DNA: TGTGCCAGCAGCCCAGGAGGGGGCAATGAAAAACTGTTTTTT
V gene: TRBV30; clone size: many; D gene: .; J gene: TRBJ1-4; CDR3 protein: CAWRARPPTNEKLFF; CDR3 DNA: TGTGCCTGGAGAGCCCGGCCTCCAACTAATGAAAAACTGTTTTTT